This entry concerns a single T cell receptor beta chain. The antigen is undetermined. This record belongs to a study of OX40 agonist ivuxolimab in advanced cancers. The CDR3 sequence is 13 residues long. The germline V gene encodes CDR1 SNHLY and CDR2 FYNNEI. The ends lost 9 bases at V and 5 bases at J; junction bases unmatched: 6. Produced via immunoSEQ multiplex PCR; TCRdb's table is partial and in-frame only. The sample lists fewer than 120,000 clones, approximately 89% seen once, with about 0.3% in the top ten. Study findings and constraints: Both blood CD4+ and CD8+ T cells showed clonal growth by week 6 at 0.1 to 3.0 mg/kg.

This clonotype was obtained from an adult with an advanced solid tumor such as melanoma, head and neck, liver or kidney cancer. Sequenced here: CD4+ or CD8+ T cells sorted from blood, sampled in a trial of the OX40 agonist ivuxolimab. The J gene is TRBJ2-7, the V gene TRBV2, with 11 bases fitting TRBD1. CDR3 amino acids: CASRDRGGDEQYF. For the CDR3, the DNA is TGTGCCAGTCGGGACAGGGGGGGAGACGAGCAGTACTTC. Full variable domain (outside the CDR3, taken from reference TRBV2 and TRBJ2-7): EPEVTQTPSHQVTQMGQEVILRCVPISNHLYFYWYRQILGQKVEFLVSFYNNEISEKSEIFDDQFSVERPDGSNFTLKIRSTKLEDSAMYFCASRDRGGDEQYFGPGTRLTVT.